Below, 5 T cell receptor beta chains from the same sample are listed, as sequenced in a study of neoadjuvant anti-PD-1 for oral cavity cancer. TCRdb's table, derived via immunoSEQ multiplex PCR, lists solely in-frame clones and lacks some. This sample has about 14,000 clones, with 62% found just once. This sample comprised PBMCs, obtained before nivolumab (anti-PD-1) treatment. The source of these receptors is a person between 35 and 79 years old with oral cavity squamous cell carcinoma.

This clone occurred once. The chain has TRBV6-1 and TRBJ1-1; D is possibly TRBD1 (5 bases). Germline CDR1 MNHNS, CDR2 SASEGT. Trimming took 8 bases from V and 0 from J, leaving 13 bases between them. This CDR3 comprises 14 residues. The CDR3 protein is CASPPGGVNTEAFF. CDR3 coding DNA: TGTGCCAGCCCCCCCGGGGGGGTGAACACTGAAGCTTTCTTT.

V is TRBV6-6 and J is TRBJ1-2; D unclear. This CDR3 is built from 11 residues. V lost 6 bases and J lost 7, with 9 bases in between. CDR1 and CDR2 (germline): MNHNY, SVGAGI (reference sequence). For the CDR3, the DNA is TGTGCCAGCAGGCAAGATGGTGGCTACACCTTC. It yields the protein CASRQDGGYTF.

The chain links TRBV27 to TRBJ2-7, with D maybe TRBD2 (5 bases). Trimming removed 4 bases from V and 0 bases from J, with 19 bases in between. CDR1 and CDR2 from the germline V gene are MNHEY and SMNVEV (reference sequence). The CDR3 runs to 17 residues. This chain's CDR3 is CASSSPRGLRSSYEQYF. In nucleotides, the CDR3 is TGTGCCAGCAGTTCACCCCGCGGACTTCGTTCCTCCTACGAGCAGTACTTC.

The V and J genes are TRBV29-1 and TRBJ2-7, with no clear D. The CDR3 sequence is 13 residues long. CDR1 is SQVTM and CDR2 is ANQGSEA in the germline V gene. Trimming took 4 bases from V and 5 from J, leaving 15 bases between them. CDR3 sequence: CSVAVTLKDEQYF. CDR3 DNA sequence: TGCAGCGTTGCGGTCACCCTTAAGGACGAGCAGTACTTC.

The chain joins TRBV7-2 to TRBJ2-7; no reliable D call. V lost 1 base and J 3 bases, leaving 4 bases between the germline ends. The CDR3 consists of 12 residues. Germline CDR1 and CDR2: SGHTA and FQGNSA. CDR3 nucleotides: TGTGCCAGCAGCTTAGGGTTCTACGAGCAGTACTTC. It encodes CASSLGFYEQYF.